This TCR beta chain originates from a study of cytomegalovirus exposure and HLA in healthy donors. The PCR had 60 Vbeta and 13 Jbeta primers. The assay was immunoSEQ multiplex PCR, and TCRdb's table has in-frame clones only and misses some. The data contain 150,000 to 200,000 clones, around four fifths of them singletons. This clone has just a few counts. The sample taken for sequencing was PBMCs. The source of this sequence is a woman in her forties or fifties in good health and CMV-seropositive.

CDR3 region: CASSLDQGSDTQYF. The CDR3 region has the DNA TGCGCCAGCAGCTTGGACCAGGGGTCAGATACGCAGTATTTT. The V call is TRBV5-1, the J call TRBJ2-3; the D gene is possibly TRBD1 (6 bases). Germline CDR1 reads SGHRS; CDR2 reads YFSETQ. The ends were cut back, 0 bases at V and 4 bases at J, with 9 bases in the middle. The CDR3 spans 14 residues. Filled out from reference TRBV5-1 and TRBJ2-3, the complete variable domain reads KAGVTQTPRYLIKTRGQQVTLSCSPISGHRSVSWYQQTPGQGLQFLFEYFSETQRNKGNFPGRFSGRQFSNSRSEMNVSTLELGDSALYLCASSLDQGSDTQYFGPGTRLTVL.